This T cell receptor beta chain was sequenced for a study of T cells in Graves' hyperthyroidism and ophthalmopathy. About the study: Blood from the periphery was taken at initial diagnosis, before any treatment.

This clonotype has at least ten counts. The length of the CDR3 is 15 residues. The germline gives CDR1 MDHEN, CDR2 SYDVKM. Germline trimming cut 4 bases from V and 7 bases from J; bases unmatched to any gene: 12. It was RNA transcripts that yielded the amplified TCR beta CDR3 regions. The HTBI set primed first-round TCR CDR3 RT-PCR. Each CDR3 protein gets one entry after TCRdb re-called the multiplex PCR reads with MiXCR. The data show about 500,000 distinct CDR3 sequences, with 17% seen just once and roughly 18% held by the top ten. This sequence was found in a woman under 30 with Graves' ophthalmopathy. Sequencing was performed on blood. The chain recombines TRBV28 with TRBJ1-2; 7 nucleotides line up with TRBD1. This CDR3 reads CASSSPFGQAGGYTF. CDR3 in DNA: TGTGCCAGCAGTTCGCCCTTTGGACAGGCGGGTGGCTACACCTTC.